This T cell receptor (beta chain) was captured in a study of blood T cell repertoires in COVID-19. This clone was observed once. Authors' data handling: Nucleated cell number was recorded as an estimate derived from reference gene primer amplification. Sequencing used immunoSEQ multiplex PCR; TCRdb keeps in-frame clones, though not all of them. Clone size and V and J calls were adopted from that table, with D and trimming inferred from the DNA. The table includes a few hundred thousand clones, around 84% detected once. Across roughly 25 US areas, participants ranged in age from 18 to 89 years. Participants reported their clinical history, and cohort assignment relied on those reports. The sample taken for sequencing was PBMCs or T cells enriched from blood (not recorded which). This receptor was obtained from a woman aged 40-49 years who had recovered from COVID-19.

CDR3 bases: TGTGCCAGCAGCTTACAGGGGGGACGCTCTGAAGCTTTCTTT. This codes for CASSLQGGRSEAFF. This chain links TRBV7-9 with TRBJ1-1, with 7 positions matching TRBD1. CDR3 length equals 14 residues. Germline V gene lookup returns CDR1 SEHNR and CDR2 FQNEAQ (reference sequence). V dropped 2 bases and J dropped 6; count of bases not matched to a gene: 6.